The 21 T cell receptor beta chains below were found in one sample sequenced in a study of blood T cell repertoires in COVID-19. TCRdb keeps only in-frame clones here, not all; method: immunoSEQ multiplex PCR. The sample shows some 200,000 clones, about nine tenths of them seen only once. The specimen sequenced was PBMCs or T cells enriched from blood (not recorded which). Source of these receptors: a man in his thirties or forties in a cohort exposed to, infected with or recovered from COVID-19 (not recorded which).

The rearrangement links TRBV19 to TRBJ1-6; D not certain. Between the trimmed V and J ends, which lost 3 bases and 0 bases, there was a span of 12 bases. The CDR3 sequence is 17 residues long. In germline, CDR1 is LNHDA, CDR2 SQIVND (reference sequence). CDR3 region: CASSIGGRSSYNSPLHF. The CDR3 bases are TGTGCCAGTAGTATTGGAGGGAGGAGCTCCTATAATTCACCCCTCCACTTT. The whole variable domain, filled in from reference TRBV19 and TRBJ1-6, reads DGGITQSPKYLFRKEGQNVTLSCEQNLNHDAMYWYRQDPGQGLRLIYYSQIVNDFQKGDIAEGYSVSREKKESFPLTVTSAQKNPTAFYLCASSIGGRSSYNSPLHFGNGTRLTVT.

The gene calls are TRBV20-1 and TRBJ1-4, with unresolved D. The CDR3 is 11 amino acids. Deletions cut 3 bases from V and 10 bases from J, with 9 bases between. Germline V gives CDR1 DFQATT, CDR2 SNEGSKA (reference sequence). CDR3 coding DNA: TGCAGTGCTAGTTGGGAGAGAAAACTGTTTTTT. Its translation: CSASWERKLFF.

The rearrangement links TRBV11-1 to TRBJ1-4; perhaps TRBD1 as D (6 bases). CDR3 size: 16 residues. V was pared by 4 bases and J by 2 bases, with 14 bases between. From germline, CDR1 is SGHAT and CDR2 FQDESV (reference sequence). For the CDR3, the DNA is TGTGCCAGCAGCTCCGGGACACTCAGGACTAATGAAAAACTGTTTTTT. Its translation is CASSSGTLRTNEKLFF.

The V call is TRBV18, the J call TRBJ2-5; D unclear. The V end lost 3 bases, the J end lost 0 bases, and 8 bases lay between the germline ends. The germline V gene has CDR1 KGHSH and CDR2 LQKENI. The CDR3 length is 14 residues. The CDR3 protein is CASSPAWHQETQYF. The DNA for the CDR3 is TGTGCCAGCTCACCGGCCTGGCACCAAGAGACCCAGTACTTC.

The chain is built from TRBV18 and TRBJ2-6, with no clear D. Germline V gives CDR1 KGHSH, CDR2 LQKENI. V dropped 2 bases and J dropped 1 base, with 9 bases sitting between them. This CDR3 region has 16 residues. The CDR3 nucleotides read TGTGCCAGCTCACCAAGAGAGTGGTCTGGGGCCAACGTCCTGACTTTC. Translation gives CASSPREWSGANVLTF.

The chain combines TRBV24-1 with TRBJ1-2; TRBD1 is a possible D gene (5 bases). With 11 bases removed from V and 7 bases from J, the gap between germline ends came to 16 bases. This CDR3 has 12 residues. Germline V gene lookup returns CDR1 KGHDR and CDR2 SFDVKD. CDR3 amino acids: CAIRDLIGGYTF. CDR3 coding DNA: TGTGCCATCAGGGACTTAATCGGTGGCTACACCTTC.

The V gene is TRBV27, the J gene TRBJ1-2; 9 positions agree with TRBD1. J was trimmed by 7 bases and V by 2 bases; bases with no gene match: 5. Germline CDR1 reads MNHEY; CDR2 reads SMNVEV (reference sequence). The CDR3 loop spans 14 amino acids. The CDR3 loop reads CASSLQQGAAGYTF. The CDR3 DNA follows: TGTGCCAGCAGTTTACAACAGGGGGCCGCTGGCTACACCTTC.

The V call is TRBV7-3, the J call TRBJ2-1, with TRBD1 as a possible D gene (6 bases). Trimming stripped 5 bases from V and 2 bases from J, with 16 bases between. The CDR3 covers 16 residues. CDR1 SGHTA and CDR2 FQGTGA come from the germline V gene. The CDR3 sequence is CASSTPPGETYNEQFF. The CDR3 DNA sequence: TGTGCCAGCAGCACTCCCCCAGGGGAGACCTACAATGAGCAGTTCTTC. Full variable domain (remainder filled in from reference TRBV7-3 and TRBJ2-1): GAGVSQTPSNKVTEKGKYVELRCDPISGHTALYWYRQSLGQGPEFLIYFQGTGAADDSGLPNDRFFAVRPEGSVSTLKIQRTERGDSAVYLCASSTPPGETYNEQFFGPGTRLTVL.

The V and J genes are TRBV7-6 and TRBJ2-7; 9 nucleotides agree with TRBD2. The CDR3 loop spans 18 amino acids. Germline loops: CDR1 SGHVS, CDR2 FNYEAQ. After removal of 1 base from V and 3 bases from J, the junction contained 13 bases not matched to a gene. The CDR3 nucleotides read TGTGCCAGCAGCTTAGTCGCGCTGGATAGCGGGAGAAACTACGAGCAGTACTTC. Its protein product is CASSLVALDSGRNYEQYF.

The CDR3 DNA is TGCGCCAGCAGCTTGGGACAGTCCCTTTTAAACACCATATATTTT. As protein: CASSLGQSLLNTIYF. This chain links TRBV5-1 with TRBJ1-3, with a possible D match to TRBD1 (5 bases). Germline lookup yields CDR1 SGHRS and CDR2 YFSETQ. This CDR3 is 15 amino acids long. V dropped 0 bases and J dropped 6 bases, with 13 bases sitting between them.

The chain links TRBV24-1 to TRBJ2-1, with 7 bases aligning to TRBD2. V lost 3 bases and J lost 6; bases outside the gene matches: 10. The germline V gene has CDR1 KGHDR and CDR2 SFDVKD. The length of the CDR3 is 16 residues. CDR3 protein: CATSDLSGPSGNEQFF. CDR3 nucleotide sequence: TGTGCCACCAGTGATCTTAGTGGGCCTAGCGGCAATGAGCAGTTCTTC.

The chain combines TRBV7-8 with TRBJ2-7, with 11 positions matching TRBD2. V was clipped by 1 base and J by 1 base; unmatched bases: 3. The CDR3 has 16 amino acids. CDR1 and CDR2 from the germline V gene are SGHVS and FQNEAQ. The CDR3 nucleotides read TGTGCCAGCAGCTTAGTTGGGACTAGCGGTTCCTACGAGCAGTACTTC. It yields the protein CASSLVGTSGSYEQYF.

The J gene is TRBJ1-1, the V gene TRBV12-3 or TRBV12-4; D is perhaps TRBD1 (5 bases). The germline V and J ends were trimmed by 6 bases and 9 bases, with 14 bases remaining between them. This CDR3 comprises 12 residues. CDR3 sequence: CASRRPGTQAFF. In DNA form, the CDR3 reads TGTGCCAGCAGGCGGCCCGGGACTCAAGCTTTCTTT.

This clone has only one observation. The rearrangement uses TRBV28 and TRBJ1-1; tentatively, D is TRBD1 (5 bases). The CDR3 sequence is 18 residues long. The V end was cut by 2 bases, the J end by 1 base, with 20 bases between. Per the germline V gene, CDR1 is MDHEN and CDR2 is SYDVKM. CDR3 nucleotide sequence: TGTGCCAGCAGTTTACTAGGTGTCCGGGGGACCAAGAACACTGAAGCTTTCTTT. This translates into CASSLLGVRGTKNTEAFF.

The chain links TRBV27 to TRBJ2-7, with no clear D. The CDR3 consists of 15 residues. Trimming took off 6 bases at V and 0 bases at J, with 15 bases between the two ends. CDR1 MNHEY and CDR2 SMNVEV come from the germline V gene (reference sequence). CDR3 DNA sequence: TGTGCCAGCAGCTACTCGCTTAGGAGCTCCTACGAGCAGTACTTC. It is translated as CASSYSLRSSYEQYF.

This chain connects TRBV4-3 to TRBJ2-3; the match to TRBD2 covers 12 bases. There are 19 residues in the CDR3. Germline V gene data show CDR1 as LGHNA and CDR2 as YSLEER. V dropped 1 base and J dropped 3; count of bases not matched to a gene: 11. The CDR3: CASSQARLAGARGTDTQYF. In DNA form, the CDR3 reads TGCGCCAGCAGCCAAGCCCGACTAGCGGGAGCGAGAGGGACAGATACGCAGTATTTT.

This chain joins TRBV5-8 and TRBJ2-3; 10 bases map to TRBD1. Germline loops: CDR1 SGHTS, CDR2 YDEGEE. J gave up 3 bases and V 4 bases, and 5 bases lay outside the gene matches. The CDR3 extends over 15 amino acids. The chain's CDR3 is CASSLTGGMTDTQYF. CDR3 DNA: TGTGCCAGCAGCCTGACAGGGGGCATGACAGATACGCAGTATTTT.

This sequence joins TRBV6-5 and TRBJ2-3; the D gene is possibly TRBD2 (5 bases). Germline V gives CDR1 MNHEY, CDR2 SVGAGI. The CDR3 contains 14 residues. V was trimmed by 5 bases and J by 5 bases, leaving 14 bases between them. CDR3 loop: CASSRGYPEDTQYF. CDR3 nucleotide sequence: TGTGCCAGCAGTCGAGGGTACCCAGAAGATACGCAGTATTTT.

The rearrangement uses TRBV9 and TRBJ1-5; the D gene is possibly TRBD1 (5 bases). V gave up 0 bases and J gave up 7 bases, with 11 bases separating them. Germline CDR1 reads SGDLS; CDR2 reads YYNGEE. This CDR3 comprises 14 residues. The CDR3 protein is CASSVGQGGQPQHF. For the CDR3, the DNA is TGTGCCAGCAGCGTAGGGCAGGGTGGACAGCCCCAGCATTTT.

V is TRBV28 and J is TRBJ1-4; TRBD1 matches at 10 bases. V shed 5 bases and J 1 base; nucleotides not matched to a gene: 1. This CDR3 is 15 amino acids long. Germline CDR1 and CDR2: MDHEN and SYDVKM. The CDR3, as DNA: TGTGCCAGCAGTCGGACAGGGGGAACTAATGAAAAACTGTTTTTT. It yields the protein CASSRTGGTNEKLFF.

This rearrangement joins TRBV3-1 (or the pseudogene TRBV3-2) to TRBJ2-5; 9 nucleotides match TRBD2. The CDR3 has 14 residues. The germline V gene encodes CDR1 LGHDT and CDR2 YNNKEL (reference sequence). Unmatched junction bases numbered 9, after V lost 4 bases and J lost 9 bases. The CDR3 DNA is TGTGCCAGCAGCCGATCTAGCGGGGCAAGGGCCCAGTACTTC. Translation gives CASSRSSGARAQYF.